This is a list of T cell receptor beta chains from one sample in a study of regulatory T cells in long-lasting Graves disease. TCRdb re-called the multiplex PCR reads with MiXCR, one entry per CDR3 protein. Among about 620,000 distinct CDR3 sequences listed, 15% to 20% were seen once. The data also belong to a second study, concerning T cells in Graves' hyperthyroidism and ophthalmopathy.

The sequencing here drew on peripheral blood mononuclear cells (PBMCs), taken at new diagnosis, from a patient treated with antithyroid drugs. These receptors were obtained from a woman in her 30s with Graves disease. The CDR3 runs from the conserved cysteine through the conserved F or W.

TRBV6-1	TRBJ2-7	CASRRQDISYEQYF
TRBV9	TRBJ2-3	CASSVAEGGTDTQYF
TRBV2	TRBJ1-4	CASSVVEDRAIREKLFF
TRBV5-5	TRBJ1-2	CASSLEVQTFYGYTF
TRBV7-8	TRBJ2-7	CASSNNPQGPYEQYF
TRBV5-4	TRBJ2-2	CASSMGGSGTGELFF
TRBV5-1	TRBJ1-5	CASSLDIDQPQHF
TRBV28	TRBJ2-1	CASSPTGQLVQKVQFF
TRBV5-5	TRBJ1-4	CATRDRGSSNEKLFF
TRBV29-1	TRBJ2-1	CSAGLPLFNEQFF